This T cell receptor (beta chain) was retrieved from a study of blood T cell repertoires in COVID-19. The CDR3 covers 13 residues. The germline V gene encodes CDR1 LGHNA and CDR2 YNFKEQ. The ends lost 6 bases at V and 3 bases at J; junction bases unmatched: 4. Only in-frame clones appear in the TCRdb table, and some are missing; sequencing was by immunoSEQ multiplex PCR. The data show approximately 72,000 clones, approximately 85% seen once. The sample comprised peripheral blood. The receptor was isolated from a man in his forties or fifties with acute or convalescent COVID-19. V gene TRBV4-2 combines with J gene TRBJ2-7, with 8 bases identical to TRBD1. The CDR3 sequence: CASRSRGHYEQYV. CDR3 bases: TGTGCCAGCAGGTCCAGGGGGCACTACGAGCAGTACGTC.